This TCR beta chain was sequenced for a study of blood T cell repertoires in COVID-19. Study at large: The United States, Italy and Spain provided the acute and convalescent COVID-19 samples. Sources were T cells, B-cell-depleted T cells, or PBMCs; the material itself was cDNA or gDNA.

In the source study's methods: For nucleated cells, counts were estimated from reference gene primer amplification. Assay used: immunoSEQ multiplex PCR; TCRdb lists only in-frame clones, some missing. V and J calls plus clone size are reproduced from that table; the DNA served to infer D and trimming. Here the sample spans some 250,000 clones, more than 75% being singletons. The CDR3 consists of 13 residues. The V and J ends lost 5 bases and 6 bases, in that order; junction bases with no gene match: 7. Germline CDR1 reads SGHNT; CDR2 reads YENEEA. The chain is built from TRBV11-3 and TRBJ2-7; 7 bases agree with TRBD1. Sequencing input: peripheral blood. The receptor was derived from a woman in her thirties who had recovered from COVID-19. CDR3 in amino acids: CASSDTSGGEQYF. CDR3 in DNA: TGTGCCAGCAGCGACACTTCAGGGGGCGAGCAGTACTTC.